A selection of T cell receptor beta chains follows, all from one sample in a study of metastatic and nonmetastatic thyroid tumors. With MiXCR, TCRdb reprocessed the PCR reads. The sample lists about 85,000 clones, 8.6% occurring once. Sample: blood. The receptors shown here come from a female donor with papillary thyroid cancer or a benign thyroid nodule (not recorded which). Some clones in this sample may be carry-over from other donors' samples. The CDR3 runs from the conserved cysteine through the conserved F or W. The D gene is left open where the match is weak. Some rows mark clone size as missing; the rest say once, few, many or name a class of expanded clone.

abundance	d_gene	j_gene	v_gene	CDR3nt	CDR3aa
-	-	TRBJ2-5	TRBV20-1	TGCAGTGCTGGGCCGGGACTCCAAGAGACCCAGTACTTC	CSAGPGLQETQYF
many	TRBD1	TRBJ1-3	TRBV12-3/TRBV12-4	TGTGCCAGCAGTTCCGGGACAGGGCCCTTCTCTGGAAACACCATATATTTT	CASSSGTGPFSGNTIYF
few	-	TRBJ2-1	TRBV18	TGTGCCAGCTCACCACCGACGGGTCTCGACAATGAGCAGTTCTTC	CASSPPTGLDNEQFF
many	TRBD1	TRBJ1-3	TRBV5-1	TGCGCCAGCAGCGCGACAGGGCTAGAGGGAAACACCATATATTTT	CASSATGLEGNTIYF
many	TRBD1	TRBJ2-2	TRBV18	TGTGCCAGCTCGCCGGGACAGGGTACGACCGGGGAGCTGTTTTTT	CASSPGQGTTGELFF
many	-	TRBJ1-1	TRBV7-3	TGTGCCAGCAGCTTAACGGGGGCCGCTGAAGCTTTCTTT	CASSLTGAAEAFF
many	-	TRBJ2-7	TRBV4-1	TGCGCCAGCAGCCAAGACGGGAGTGGGTCCTACGAGCAGTACTTC	CASSQDGSGSYEQYF
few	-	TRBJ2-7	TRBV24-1	TGTGCCACCAGTGATTTAGGAGGGGCTGGGCAGTACTTC	CATSDLGGAGQYF
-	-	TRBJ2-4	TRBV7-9	TGTGCCAGCAGCCCAAGGGTTGGGACTCCTAGAAGTTTAGCCAAAAACATTCAGTACTTC	CASSPRVGTPRSLAKNIQYF
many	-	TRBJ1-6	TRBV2	TGTGCCACCCTGATCGGACAGAGGAATTCACCCCTCCACTTT	CATLIGQRNSPLHF
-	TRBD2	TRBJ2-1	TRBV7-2	TGTGCCAGCGGTTGGCCGGGAGGGCACAATGAGCAGTTCTTC	CASGWPGGHNEQFF
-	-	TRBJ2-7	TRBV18	TGTGCCAGCTCACCGATGGGCAGCGCGATCTACGAGCAGTACTTC	CASSPMGSAIYEQYF
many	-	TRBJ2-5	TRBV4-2	TGTGCCAGCAGCCAAGGACCCCGGCAGGACGGGGAGACCCAGTACTTC	CASSQGPRQDGETQYF
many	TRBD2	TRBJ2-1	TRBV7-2	TGTGCCAGCAGAAGGCGGGGGGGTAACTACAATGAGCAGTTCTTC	CASRRRGGNYNEQFF
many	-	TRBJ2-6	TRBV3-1	TGTGCCAGCAGCCAAGAAGCAGGGACTGGGGCCAACGTCCTGACTTTC	CASSQEAGTGANVLTF
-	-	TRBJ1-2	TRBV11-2	TGTGCCAGCAGCAATTGGGACCCGAGGAAGGACTATGGCTACACCTTC	CASSNWDPRKDYGYTF
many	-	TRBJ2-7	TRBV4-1	TGCGCCAGCAGCCAAGACGACTACGAGCAGTACTTC	CASSQDDYEQYF
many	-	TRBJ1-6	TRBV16	TGTGCCAGCAGCCAATCTGAGACAGGCGACAATTCACCCCTCCACTTT	CASSQSETGDNSPLHF
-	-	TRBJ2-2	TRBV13	TGTGCCAGCAGCCCCGGTAGGTCCGGGGAGCTGTTTTTT	CASSPGRSGELFF
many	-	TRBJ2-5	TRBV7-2	TGTGCCAGCAGCTTAGTTGGTTGGAGGACCCAGTACTTC	CASSLVGWRTQYF
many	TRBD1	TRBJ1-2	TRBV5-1	TGCGCCAGCAGCCCTGGGGAGGGGGCGGTTAACTATGGCTACACCTTC	CASSPGEGAVNYGYTF
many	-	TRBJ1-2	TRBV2	TGTGCCAGCAGTGAAGATTTTCCCGGGACTAACTATGGCTACACCTTC	CASSEDFPGTNYGYTF
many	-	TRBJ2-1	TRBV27	TGTGCCAGCAGTTTCCGGGGGTACAATGAGCAGTTCTTC	CASSFRGYNEQFF
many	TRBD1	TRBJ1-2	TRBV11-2	TGTGCCAGCAGCTTATGGTTTGACAGGGTCTTGGATGGCTACACCTTC	CASSLWFDRVLDGYTF
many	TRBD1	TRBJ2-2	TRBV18	TGTGCCAGCTCACCAAGACCCGACAGGGGAACCGGGGAGCTGTTTTTT	CASSPRPDRGTGELFF
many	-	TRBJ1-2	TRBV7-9	TGTGCCAGCAGCTCACTCCCGACAGAGAACTATGGCTACACCTTC	CASSSLPTENYGYTF
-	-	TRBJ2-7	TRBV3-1	TGTGCCAGCAGCCAAGTAGGGCACCCTTCCTACGAGCAGTACTTC	CASSQVGHPSYEQYF
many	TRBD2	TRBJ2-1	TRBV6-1	TGTGCCAGCAGTGAAGTAGCGGGGGGGGAAGATGAGCAGTTCTTC	CASSEVAGGEDEQFF
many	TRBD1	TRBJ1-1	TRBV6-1	TGTGCCAGCAGGGTGACAGGGGATTCTTCAAAGGGTGAAGCTTTCTTT	CASRVTGDSSKGEAFF
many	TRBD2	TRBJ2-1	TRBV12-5	TGTGCTAGTGGTTTGGGGACTAGCGGGGACAATGAGCAGTTCTTC	CASGLGTSGDNEQFF
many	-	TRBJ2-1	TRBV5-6	TGTGCCAGCAGCCCTTGGGTTGTGGGGGGTTACGGTGAGCAGTTCTTC	CASSPWVVGGYGEQFF
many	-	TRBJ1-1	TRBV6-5	TGTGCCAGCAGTTCCAGGGGGAACACTGAAGCTTTCTTT	CASSSRGNTEAFF
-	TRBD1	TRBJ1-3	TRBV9	TGTGCCTGCAGCGTAGAGGACAGGGGATCGTCTGGAAACACCACATATTTT	CACSVEDRGSSGNTTYF
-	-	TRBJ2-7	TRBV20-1	TGCAGTGCTAGAGGGGGTAACGACTACGAGCAGTACTTC	CSARGGNDYEQYF
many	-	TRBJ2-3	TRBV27	TGTGCCAGCGGCACAGATACGCAGTATTTT	CASGTDTQYF
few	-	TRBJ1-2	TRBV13	TGTGCCAGCAGCTTATCGGAACTTTCCGCTAGTGACTATGGCTACACCTTC	CASSLSELSASDYGYTF
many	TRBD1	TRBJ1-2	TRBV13	TGTGCCAGCAGCTTAGGACAGGGGTACGGCTACACCTTC	CASSLGQGYGYTF
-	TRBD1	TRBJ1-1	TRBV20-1	TGCAGTGCTAGACACTACAGGGGGACAGGGAACACTGAAGCTTTCTTT	CSARHYRGTGNTEAFF
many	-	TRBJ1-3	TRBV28	TGTGCCAGCAGTTCGGGCCCCTCTGGAAACACCATATATTTT	CASSSGPSGNTIYF
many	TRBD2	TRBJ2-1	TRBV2	TGTGCCAGCTTTGGGACTAGCGGGGGCACCTACAATGAGCAGTTCTTC	CASFGTSGGTYNEQFF